The next 4 T cell receptor beta chains were all read from a single sample in a study of T cells expressing NK-cell markers. Using the 5' RACE reads, TCRdb records one entry per CDR3 protein without DNA. This listing includes roughly 380,000 distinct CDR3 sequences. Sequenced material: blood T cells: a sorted CD56 or NKG2C T cell subset, CD4+ or CD8+ T cells, or bulk PBMC T cells (not recorded which). These receptor sequences come from a man aged 18 to 69 in good health.

CDR3 protein: CASSPRGSEAFF. The chain employs TRBV7-9 and TRBJ1-1; TCRdb picks TRBD1, but there is no DNA to check that call. This CDR3 comprises 12 residues. Germline CDR1 is SEHNR and CDR2 is FQNEAQ (reference sequence).

The chain links TRBV12-5 to TRBJ2-3; as DNA is missing, the TRBD2 call by TCRdb cannot be tested. The CDR3 length is 17 residues. Germline V gene sequence: CDR1 LGHNT, CDR2 FRNRAP. CDR3 amino acids: CASGYPSGGANADTQYF. The entire variable domain, with the rest obtained from reference TRBV12-5 and TRBJ2-3, is as follows: DARVTQTPRHKVTEMGQEVTMRCQPILGHNTVFWYRQTMMQGLELLAYFRNRAPLDDSGMPKDRFSAEMPDATLATLKIQPSEPRDSAVYFCASGYPSGGANADTQYFGPGTRLTVL.

The CDR3 sequence is CASTFGGGRRSGNTIYF. The chain couples TRBV13 to TRBJ1-3; lacking DNA, the TRBD1 call made by TCRdb goes unchecked. The CDR3 contains 17 residues. Germline CDR1 is PRHDT and CDR2 is FYEKMQ (reference sequence).

The CDR3 is CASSPRLEASGNTIYF. The chain combines TRBV18 with TRBJ1-3. The CDR3 contains 16 residues. In germline, CDR1 is KGHSH, CDR2 LQKENI.